There are a few counts of the clone carrying this TCR beta chain. Measured with immunoSEQ multiplex PCR; TCRdb has only the in-frame clones, and not every one. The data show 200,000 to 250,000 clones, about 87% seen once. CDR3 length: 15 amino acids. CDR1 MNHEY and CDR2 SMNVEV come from the germline V gene (reference sequence). V was clipped by 1 base and J by 6 bases; unmatched bases: 5. The data belong to a study of blood T cell repertoires in COVID-19. As for the study in general: From T cells, B-cell-depleted T cells, or PBMCs came the material, which was cDNA or gDNA.

The sample consisted of peripheral blood. This clonotype was sampled from a woman between 70 and 85 years old with active or convalescent COVID-19. The V call is TRBV27, the J call TRBJ2-2; 7 nucleotides match TRBD1. This chain's CDR3 is CASSLYGTAPGELFF. The CDR3 DNA reads as TGTGCCAGCAGTTTATACGGGACAGCTCCCGGGGAGCTGTTTTTT.